The sequence of this TCR beta chain was determined in a study of blood T cell repertoires in COVID-19. Method: immunoSEQ multiplex PCR; TCRdb's copy keeps in-frame clones and lacks some. The table includes hundreds of thousands of clones, approximately 90% detected once. Germline CDR1 is MDHEN and CDR2 is SYDVKM. The CDR3 is made up of 14 amino acids. V lost 3 bases, J lost 2 bases, and 10 bases lay in between. The clonotype was recovered from a woman between 50 and 59 years old who had recovered from COVID-19. Sequences were obtained from PBMCs or T cells enriched from blood (not recorded which). This sequence joins TRBV28 and TRBJ2-5; D is unclear. The CDR3: CASSFVVLQETQYF. CDR3 sequence (DNA): TGTGCCAGCAGTTTTGTCGTACTTCAAGAGACCCAGTACTTC.